The T cell receptor beta chain under discussion was sequenced for a study of OX40 agonist ivuxolimab in advanced cancers. Overall study context: Treatment of patients was with ivuxolimab, an agonistic anti-OX40 (CD134) antibody. The study's findings and limits: The authors also found low normalized T-cell clonal expansion in some nonresponders.

The CDR3 totals 13 residues. The germline V and J ends were trimmed by 2 bases and 7 bases, with 11 bases remaining between them. Germline V gene sequence: CDR1 GTSNPN, CDR2 SVGIG (reference sequence). With respect to this clone: The antigen is not known.

TCRdb keeps only in-frame clones here, not all; method: immunoSEQ multiplex PCR. The table lists some 74,000 clones, roughly 90% of them singletons. Sampling times: baseline, cycle 4 day 1, cycle 7 day 1. The chain uses TRBV30 and TRBJ1-4; D is perhaps TRBD1 (5 bases). The source material was CD4+ or CD8+ T cells sorted from blood, sampled in a trial of the OX40 agonist ivuxolimab. The receptor's source is an adult with an advanced solid tumor such as melanoma, head and neck, liver or kidney cancer. The CDR3 DNA sequence: TGTGCCTGGAGTCTCCCCGGGGGTGAAAAACTGTTTTTT. Encoded protein: CAWSLPGGEKLFF.